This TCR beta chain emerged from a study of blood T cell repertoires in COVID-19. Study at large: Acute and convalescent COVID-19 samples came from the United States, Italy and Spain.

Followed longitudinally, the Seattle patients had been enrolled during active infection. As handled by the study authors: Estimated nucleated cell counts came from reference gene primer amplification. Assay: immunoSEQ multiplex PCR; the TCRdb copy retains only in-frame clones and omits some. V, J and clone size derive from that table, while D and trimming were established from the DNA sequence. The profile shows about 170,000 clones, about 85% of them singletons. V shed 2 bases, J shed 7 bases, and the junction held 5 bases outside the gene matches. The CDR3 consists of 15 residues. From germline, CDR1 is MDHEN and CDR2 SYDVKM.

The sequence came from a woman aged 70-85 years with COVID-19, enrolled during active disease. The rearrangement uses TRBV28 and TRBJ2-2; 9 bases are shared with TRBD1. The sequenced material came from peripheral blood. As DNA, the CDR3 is TGTGCCAGCAGTTTACCGGGACAGGGTATCGGGGAGCTGTTTTTT. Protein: CASSLPGQGIGELFF.